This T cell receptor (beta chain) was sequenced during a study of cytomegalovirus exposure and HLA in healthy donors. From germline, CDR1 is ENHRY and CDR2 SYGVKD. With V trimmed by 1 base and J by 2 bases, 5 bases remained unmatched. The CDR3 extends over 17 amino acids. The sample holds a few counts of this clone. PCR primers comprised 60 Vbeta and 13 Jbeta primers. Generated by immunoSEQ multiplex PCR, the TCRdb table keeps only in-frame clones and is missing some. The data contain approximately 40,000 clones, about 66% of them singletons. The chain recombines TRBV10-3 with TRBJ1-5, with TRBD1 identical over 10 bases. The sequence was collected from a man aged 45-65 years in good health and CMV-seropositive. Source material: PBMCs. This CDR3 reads CAISEFRQGAGNQPQHF. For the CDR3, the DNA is TGTGCCATCAGTGAGTTTAGACAGGGGGCGGGCAATCAGCCCCAGCATTTT.